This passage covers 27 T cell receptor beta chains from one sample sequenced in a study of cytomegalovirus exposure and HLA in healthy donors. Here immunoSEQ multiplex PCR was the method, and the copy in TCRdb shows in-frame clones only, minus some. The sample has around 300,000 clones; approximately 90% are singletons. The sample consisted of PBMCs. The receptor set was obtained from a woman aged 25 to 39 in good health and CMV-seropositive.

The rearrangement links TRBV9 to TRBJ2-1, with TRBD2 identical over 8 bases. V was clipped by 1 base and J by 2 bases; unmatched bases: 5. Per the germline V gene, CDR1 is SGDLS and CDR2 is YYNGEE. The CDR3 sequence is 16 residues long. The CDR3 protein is CASSVSRGGTYNEQFF. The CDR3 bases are TGTGCCAGCAGCGTATCCCGGGGGGGAACCTACAATGAGCAGTTCTTC.

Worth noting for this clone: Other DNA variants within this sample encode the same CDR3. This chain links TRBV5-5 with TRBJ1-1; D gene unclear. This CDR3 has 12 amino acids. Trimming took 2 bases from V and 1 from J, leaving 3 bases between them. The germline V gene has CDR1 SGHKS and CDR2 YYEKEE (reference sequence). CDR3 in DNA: TGTGCCAGCAGCTTTGGGAACACTGAAGCTTTCTTT. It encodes CASSFGNTEAFF.

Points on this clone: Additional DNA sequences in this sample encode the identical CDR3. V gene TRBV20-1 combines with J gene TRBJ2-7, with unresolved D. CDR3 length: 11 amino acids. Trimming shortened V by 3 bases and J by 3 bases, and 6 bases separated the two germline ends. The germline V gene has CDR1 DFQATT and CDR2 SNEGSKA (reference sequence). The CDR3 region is CSASRSYEQYF. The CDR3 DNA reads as TGCAGTGCTAGCAGGAGCTACGAGCAGTACTTC.

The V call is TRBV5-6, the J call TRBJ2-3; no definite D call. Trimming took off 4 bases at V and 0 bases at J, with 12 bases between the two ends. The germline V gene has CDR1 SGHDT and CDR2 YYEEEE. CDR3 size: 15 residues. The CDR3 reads CASSLQRPSTDTQYF. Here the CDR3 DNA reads TGTGCCAGCAGCCTCCAACGGCCTAGCACAGATACGCAGTATTTT.

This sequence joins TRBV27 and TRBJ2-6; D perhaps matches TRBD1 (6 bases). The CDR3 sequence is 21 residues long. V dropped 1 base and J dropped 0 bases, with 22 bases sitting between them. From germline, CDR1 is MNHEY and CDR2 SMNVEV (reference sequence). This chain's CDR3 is CASSLWPITGNTNSGANVLTF. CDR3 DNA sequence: TGTGCCAGCAGTTTATGGCCTATCACAGGGAACACGAACTCTGGGGCCAACGTCCTGACTTTC. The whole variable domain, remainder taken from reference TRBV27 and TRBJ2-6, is EAQVTQNPRYLITVTGKKLTVTCSQNMNHEYMSWYRQDPGLGLRQIYYSMNVEVTDKGDVPEGYKVSRKEKRNFPLILESPSPNQTSLYFCASSLWPITGNTNSGANVLTFGAGSRLTVL.

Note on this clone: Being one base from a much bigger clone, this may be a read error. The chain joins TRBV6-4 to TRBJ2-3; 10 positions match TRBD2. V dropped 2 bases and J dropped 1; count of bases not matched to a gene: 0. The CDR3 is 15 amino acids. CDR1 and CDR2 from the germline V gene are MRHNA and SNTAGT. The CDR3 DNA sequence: TGTGCCAGCAGTGACACTAGCGGGGGCACAGATACGCAGTATTTT. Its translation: CASSDTSGGTDTQYF.

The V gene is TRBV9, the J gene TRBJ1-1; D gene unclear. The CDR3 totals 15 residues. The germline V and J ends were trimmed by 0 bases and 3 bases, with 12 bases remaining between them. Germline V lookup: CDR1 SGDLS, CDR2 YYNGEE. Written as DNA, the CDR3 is TGTGCCAGCAGCGTAGGTGGAAAGAGCTACACTGAAGCTTTCTTT. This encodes CASSVGGKSYTEAFF.

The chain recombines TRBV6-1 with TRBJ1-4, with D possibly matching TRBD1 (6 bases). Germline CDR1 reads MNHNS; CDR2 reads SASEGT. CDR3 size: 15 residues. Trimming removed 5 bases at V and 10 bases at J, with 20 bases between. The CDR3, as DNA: TGTGCCAGCAGTCAAAGGTGGACAGCGTCCGGAAAACTGTTTTTT. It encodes CASSQRWTASGKLFF.

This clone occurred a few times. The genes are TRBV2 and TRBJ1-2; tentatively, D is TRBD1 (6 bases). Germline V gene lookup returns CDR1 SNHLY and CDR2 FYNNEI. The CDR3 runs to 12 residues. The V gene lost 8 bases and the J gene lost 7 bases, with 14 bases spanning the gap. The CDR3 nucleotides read TGTGCCAGCTTCTACAGGGCAGCTGGCTACACCTTC. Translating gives CASFYRAAGYTF.

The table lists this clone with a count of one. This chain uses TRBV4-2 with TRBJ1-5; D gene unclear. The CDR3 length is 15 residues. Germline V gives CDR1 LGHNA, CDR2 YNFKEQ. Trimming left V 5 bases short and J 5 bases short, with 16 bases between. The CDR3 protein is CASSVGGQLDQPQHF. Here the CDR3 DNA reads TGTGCCAGCAGCGTAGGAGGGCAATTGGATCAGCCCCAGCATTTT.

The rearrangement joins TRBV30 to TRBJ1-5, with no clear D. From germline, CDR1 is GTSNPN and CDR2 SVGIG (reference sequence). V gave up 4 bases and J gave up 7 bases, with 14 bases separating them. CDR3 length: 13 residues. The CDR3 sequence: CAWKWILRQPQHF. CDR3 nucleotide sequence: TGTGCCTGGAAGTGGATACTACGGCAGCCCCAGCATTTT.

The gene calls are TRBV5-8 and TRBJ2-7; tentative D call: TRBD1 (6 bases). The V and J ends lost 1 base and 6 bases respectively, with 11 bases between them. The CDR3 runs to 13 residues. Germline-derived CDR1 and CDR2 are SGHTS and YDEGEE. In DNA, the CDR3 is TGTGCCAGCAGCTTGCAGGGGCTCCGCGAGCAGTACTTC. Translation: CASSLQGLREQYF.

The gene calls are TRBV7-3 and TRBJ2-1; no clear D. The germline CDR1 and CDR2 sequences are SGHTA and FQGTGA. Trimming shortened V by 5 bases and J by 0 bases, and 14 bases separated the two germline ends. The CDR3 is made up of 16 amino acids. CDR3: CASSLGAPSSYNEQFF. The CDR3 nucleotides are TGTGCCAGCAGCCTTGGCGCACCTAGCTCCTACAATGAGCAGTTCTTC. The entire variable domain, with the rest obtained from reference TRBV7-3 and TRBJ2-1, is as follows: GAGVSQTPSNKVTEKGKYVELRCDPISGHTALYWYRQSLGQGPEFLIYFQGTGAADDSGLPNDRFFAVRPEGSVSTLKIQRTERGDSAVYLCASSLGAPSSYNEQFFGPGTRLTVL.

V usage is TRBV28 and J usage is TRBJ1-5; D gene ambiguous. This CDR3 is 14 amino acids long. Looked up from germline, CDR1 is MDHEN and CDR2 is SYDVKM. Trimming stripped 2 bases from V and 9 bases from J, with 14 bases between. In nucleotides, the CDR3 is TGTGCCAGCAGTTTACCGGACGGCCGCTGGCCCCAGCATTTT. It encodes CASSLPDGRWPQHF.

The CDR3 nucleotides read TGCGCCAGCAGCCAGGGGACTAGCGGGCTCTCCTACGAGCAGTACTTC. Protein product: CASSQGTSGLSYEQYF. The V and J genes are TRBV4-3 and TRBJ2-7; TRBD2 matches at 12 bases. Trimming cost V 3 bases and J 0 bases; bases outside gene matches: 3. This CDR3 region has 16 residues. The germline gives CDR1 LGHNA, CDR2 YSLEER.

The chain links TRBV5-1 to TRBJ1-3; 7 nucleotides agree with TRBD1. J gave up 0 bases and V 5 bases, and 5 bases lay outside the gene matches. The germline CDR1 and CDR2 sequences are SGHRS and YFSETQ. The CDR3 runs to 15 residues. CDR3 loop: CASSPGTASGNTIYF. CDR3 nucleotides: TGCGCCAGCAGTCCCGGGACAGCCTCTGGAAACACCATATATTTT.

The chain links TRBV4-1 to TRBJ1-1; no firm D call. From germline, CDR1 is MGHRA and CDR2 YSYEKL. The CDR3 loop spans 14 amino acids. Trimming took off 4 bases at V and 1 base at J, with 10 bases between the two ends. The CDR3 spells CASSPRAENTEAFF. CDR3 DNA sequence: TGCGCCAGCAGCCCACGGGCTGAGAACACTGAAGCTTTCTTT.

The CDR3 nucleotides read TGTGCCAGCAGCTCCTCTCTGAGGACAGGGACTACAGATACGCAGTATTTT. Its translation is CASSSSLRTGTTDTQYF. V is TRBV7-9 and J is TRBJ2-3, with 8 bases that match TRBD1. The CDR3 sequence is 17 residues long. From germline, CDR1 is SEHNR and CDR2 FQNEAQ (reference sequence). The J segment lost 3 bases and the V segment lost 4 bases, leaving 12 bases of the junction unmatched. The full variable domain, completed using reference TRBV7-9 and TRBJ2-3, is DTGVSQNPRHKITKRGQNVTFRCDPISEHNRLYWYRQTLGQGPEFLTYFQNEAQLEKSRLLSDRFSAERPKGSFSTLEIQRTEQGDSAMYLCASSSSLRTGTTDTQYFGPGTRLTVL.

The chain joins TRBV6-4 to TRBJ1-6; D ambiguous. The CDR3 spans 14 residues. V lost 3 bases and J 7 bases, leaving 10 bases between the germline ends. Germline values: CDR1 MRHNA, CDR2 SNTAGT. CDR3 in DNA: TGTGCCAGCAGTGAGCATCGTAAAAATTCACCCCTCCACTTT. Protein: CASSEHRKNSPLHF.

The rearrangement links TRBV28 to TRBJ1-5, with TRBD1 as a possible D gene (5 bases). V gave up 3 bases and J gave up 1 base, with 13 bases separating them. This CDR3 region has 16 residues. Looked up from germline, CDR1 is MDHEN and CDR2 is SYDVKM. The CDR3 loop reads CASSLKGSRSNQPQHF. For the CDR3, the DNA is TGTGCCAGCAGTTTGAAGGGGTCTCGGAGCAATCAGCCCCAGCATTTT.

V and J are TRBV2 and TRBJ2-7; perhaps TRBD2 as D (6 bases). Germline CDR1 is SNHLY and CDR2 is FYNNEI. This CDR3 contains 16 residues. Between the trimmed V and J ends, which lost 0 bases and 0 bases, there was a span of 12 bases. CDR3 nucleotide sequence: TGTGCCAGCAGTGAAGCGCCTGCGGGGAACTCCTACGAGCAGTACTTC. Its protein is CASSEAPAGNSYEQYF.

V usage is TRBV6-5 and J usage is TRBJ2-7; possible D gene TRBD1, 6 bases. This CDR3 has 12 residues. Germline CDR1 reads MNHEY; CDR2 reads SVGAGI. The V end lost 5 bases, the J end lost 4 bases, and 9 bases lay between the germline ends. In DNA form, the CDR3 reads TGTGCCAGCAGTCCTAGGGGGTACGAGCAGTACTTC. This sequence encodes CASSPRGYEQYF.

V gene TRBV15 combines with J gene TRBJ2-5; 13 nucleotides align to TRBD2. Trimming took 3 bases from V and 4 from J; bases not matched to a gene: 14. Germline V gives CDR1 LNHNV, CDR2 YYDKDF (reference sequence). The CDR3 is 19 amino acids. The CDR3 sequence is CATSRQLAGGDFVGETQYF. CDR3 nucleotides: TGTGCCACCAGCAGGCAACTAGCGGGGGGGGACTTTGTTGGAGAGACCCAGTACTTC.

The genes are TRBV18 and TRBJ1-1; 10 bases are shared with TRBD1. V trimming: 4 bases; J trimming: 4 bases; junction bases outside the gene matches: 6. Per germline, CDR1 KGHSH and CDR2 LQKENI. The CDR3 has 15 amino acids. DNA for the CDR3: TGTGCCAGCTCACTAGACAGGGGGCGGCGCACTGAAGCTTTCTTT. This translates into CASSLDRGRRTEAFF.

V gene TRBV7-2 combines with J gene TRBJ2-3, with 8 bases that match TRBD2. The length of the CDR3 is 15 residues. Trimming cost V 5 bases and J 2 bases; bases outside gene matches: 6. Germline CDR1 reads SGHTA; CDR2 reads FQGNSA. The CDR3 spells CASSPQRGITDTQYF. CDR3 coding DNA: TGTGCCAGCAGCCCTCAGCGGGGGATCACAGATACGCAGTATTTT.

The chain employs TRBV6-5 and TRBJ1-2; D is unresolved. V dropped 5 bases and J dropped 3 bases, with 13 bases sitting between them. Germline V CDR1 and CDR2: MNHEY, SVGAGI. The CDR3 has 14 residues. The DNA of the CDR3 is TGTGCCAGCAGTCTCTGGGCAAGAGACTATGGCTACACCTTC. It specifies CASSLWARDYGYTF.

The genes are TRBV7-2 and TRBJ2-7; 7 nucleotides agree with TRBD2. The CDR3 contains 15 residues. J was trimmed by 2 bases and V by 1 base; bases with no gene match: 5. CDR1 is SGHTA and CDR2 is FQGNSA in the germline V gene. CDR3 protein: CASSLDPGLAYEQYF. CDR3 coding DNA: TGTGCCAGCAGCTTAGACCCTGGACTAGCCTACGAGCAGTACTTC.